Listed here are 12 T cell receptor beta chains from one sample, sequenced in a study of molecular identifiers for immune sequencing clone quantification. MiXCR, applied by TCRdb to the PCR reads, yields one record per CDR3 protein. The table lists approximately 500,000 distinct CDR3 sequences, 25% of them singletons, with roughly 0.77% in the top ten. What was sequenced was naive CD8+ T cells from blood, with Jurkat cell RNA spiked in. Subset specified: FACS-sorted CD8+CD4-CCR7+CD45RA+ naive T cells. The receptors here all came from a human donor in good health. Some libraries in this study had Jurkat cell RNA spiked in.

This clonotype showed up many times. This chain links TRBV7-9 with TRBJ1-6; TRBD1 aligns across 7 bases. The CDR3 is 14 amino acids. Germline V gives CDR1 SEHNR, CDR2 FQNEAQ (reference sequence). V gave up 1 base and J gave up 8 bases; unmatched junction bases: 2. This CDR3 is CASSLGQGDSPLHF. The CDR3 nucleotides are TGTGCCAGCAGCTTAGGACAGGGAGATTCACCCCTCCACTTT. The full variable domain, with the rest looked up from reference TRBV7-9 and TRBJ1-6, is DTGVSQNPRHKITKRGQNVTFRCDPISEHNRLYWYRQTLGQGPEFLTYFQNEAQLEKSRLLSDRFSAERPKGSFSTLEIQRTEQGDSAMYLCASSLGQGDSPLHFGNGTRLTVT.

This clonotype was detected ten times or more. The chain carries TRBV7-8 and TRBJ1-5; 8 bases fit TRBD1. V shed 4 bases, J shed 0 bases, and the junction held 20 bases outside the gene matches. CDR3 size: 21 residues. Germline CDR1 reads SGHVS; CDR2 reads FQNEAQ. The CDR3 DNA reads as TGTGCCAGCAGCTCCGACAGGGGCTACAGTCTTATGGATTATAGCAATCAGCCCCAGCATTTT. Translating it yields CASSSDRGYSLMDYSNQPQHF. The variable domain in full, with the rest retrieved from reference TRBV7-8 and TRBJ1-5, is GAGVSQSPRYKVAKRGQDVALRCDPISGHVSLFWYQQALGQGPEFLTYFQNEAQLDKSGLPSDRFFAERPEGSVSTLKIQRTQQEDSAVYLCASSSDRGYSLMDYSNQPQHFGDGTRLSIL.

This clonotype has ten or more counts. This sequence joins TRBV6-2 or TRBV6-3 and TRBJ2-7; D gene ambiguous. Deletions cut 0 bases from V and 7 bases from J, with 4 bases between. The CDR3 contains 11 residues. Per the germline V gene, CDR1 is MNHEY and CDR2 is SVGEGT. The CDR3 DNA reads as TGTGCCAGCAGTTACTCCGGGGAGCAGTACTTC. Translating gives CASSYSGEQYF.

This clonotype has more than one count but fewer than ten. The chain carries TRBV30 and TRBJ1-1; D ambiguous. Germline CDR1 GTSNPN, CDR2 SVGIG (reference sequence). This CDR3 region has 13 residues. Trimming cost V 2 bases and J 3 bases, with 10 bases left between them. The CDR3 reads CAWSLKAYTEAFF. The CDR3 region has the DNA TGTGCCTGGAGTTTAAAGGCTTACACTGAAGCTTTCTTT.

The chain couples TRBV25-1 to TRBJ2-5; D may be TRBD2 (6 bases). The CDR3 totals 15 residues. Germline V gives CDR1 MGHDK, CDR2 SYGVNS. The germline V and J ends were trimmed by 2 bases and 1 base, with 11 bases remaining between them. The CDR3 is CASSEGPGGQETQYF. The CDR3 DNA reads as TGTGCCAGCAGTGAAGGTCCCGGGGGCCAAGAGACCCAGTACTTC.

V gene TRBV6-2 or TRBV6-3 combines with J gene TRBJ2-3; TRBD2 matches at 12 bases. CDR1 and CDR2 (germline): MNHEY, SVGEGT. The junction had 4 bases not matched to a gene; V was cut back by 4 bases and J by 5 bases. This CDR3 spans 15 amino acids. The DNA for the CDR3 is TGTGCCAGCAGTTCAGGACTAGCGGGATTAGATACGCAGTATTTT. Residues: CASSSGLAGLDTQYF.

In its sample, this clonotype was seen a few times. This sequence joins TRBV7-9 and TRBJ2-7; TRBD2 might be the D (5 bases). CDR1 SEHNR and CDR2 FQNEAQ come from the germline V gene (reference sequence). The CDR3 extends over 15 amino acids. V dropped 1 base and J dropped 4 bases, with 14 bases sitting between them. The CDR3 region has the DNA TGTGCCAGCAGCTTAGTGGGAGAGGGAGTGTACGAGCAGTACTTC. Protein sequence: CASSLVGEGVYEQYF.

In regard to this clonotype: This clone may be a read error of a much larger clone one base away. The V and J genes are TRBV7-8 and TRBJ2-7; D remains ambiguous. Germline values: CDR1 SGHVS, CDR2 FQNEAQ. CDR3 length: 13 amino acids. Trimming cost V 3 bases and J 5 bases, with 11 bases left between them. The CDR3, as DNA: TGTGCCAGCAGCTTGTGGGAATGGAACGAGCAGTACTTC. As protein: CASSLWEWNEQYF.

On this clonotype itself: A much more abundant neighbour one base away suggests this may be a read error. J is TRBJ2-3 and V is TRBV9; 11 positions agree with TRBD1. Germline V gives CDR1 SGDLS, CDR2 YYNGEE. This CDR3 has 15 amino acids. J was trimmed by 6 bases and V by 4 bases; bases with no gene match: 7. The CDR3 DNA reads TGTGCCAGCAGCCCCGGGGACAGGGGGTTTGATACGCAGTATTTT. Translated: CASSPGDRGFDTQYF.

To note about this clonotype: Since a much larger clone is just one base distant, this may be a read error. The chain recombines TRBV12-5 with TRBJ2-6; maybe TRBD2 (7 bases). The CDR3 has 18 amino acids. Germline CDR1 is LGHNT and CDR2 is FRNRAP. CDR3 DNA: TGTGCTAGTGGTTTGTATCTCGGGGGGCCAGCTGGGGCCAACGTCCAGACTTTC. Its translation: CASGLYLGGPAGANVQTF.

This clonotype appeared a few times. The rearrangement links TRBV4-2 to TRBJ1-1, with D hard to call. This CDR3 spans 17 amino acids. Between the trimmed V and J ends, which lost 4 bases and 4 bases, there was a span of 22 bases. The germline V gene has CDR1 LGHNA and CDR2 YNFKEQ. The CDR3 loop reads CASSRPETYGESTEAFF. The CDR3 DNA follows: TGTGCCAGCAGCCGTCCGGAGACCTATGGGGAAAGCACTGAAGCTTTCTTT.

This chain links TRBV7-9 with TRBJ2-2, with TRBD1 matching over 7 bases. V gave up 5 bases and J gave up 6 bases; unmatched junction bases: 12. The CDR3 spans 16 residues. Germline V lookup: CDR1 SEHNR, CDR2 FQNEAQ (reference sequence). The CDR3 sequence: CASSPISTGAAGELFF. CDR3 DNA: TGTGCCAGCAGCCCTATATCCACAGGGGCCGCCGGGGAGCTGTTTTTT.